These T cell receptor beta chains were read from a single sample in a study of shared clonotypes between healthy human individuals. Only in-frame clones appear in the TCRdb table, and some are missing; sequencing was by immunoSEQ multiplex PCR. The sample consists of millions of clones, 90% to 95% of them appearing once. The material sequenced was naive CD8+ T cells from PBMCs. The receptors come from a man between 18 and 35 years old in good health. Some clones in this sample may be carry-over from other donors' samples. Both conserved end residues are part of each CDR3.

CDR3 protein: CASSLGYRGKETQYF; V gene: TRBV7-9; J gene: TRBJ2-5
CDR3 protein: CASSLTQLDNYEQYF; V gene: TRBV5-1; J gene: TRBJ2-7
CDR3 protein: CASSWNRGGNTIYF; V gene: TRBV5-4; J gene: TRBJ1-3
CDR3 protein: CASSLRLRVPNEKLFF; V gene: TRBV27; J gene: TRBJ1-4
CDR3 protein: CASRFLAGGINNEQFF; V gene: TRBV2; J gene: TRBJ2-1
CDR3 protein: CASSLSLAGGYEQYF; V gene: TRBV28; J gene: TRBJ2-7
CDR3 protein: CASGLAPPTGRDTEAFF; V gene: TRBV12-5; J gene: TRBJ1-1
CDR3 protein: CASSGATGELFF; V gene: TRBV7-9; J gene: TRBJ2-2
CDR3 protein: CASSPPARAPYEQYF; V gene: TRBV18; J gene: TRBJ2-7
CDR3 protein: CASSIVGGSYEQYF; V gene: TRBV19; J gene: TRBJ2-7
CDR3 protein: CASSPRSQGDQPQHF; V gene: TRBV27; J gene: TRBJ1-5
CDR3 protein: CASSLAGGGRAWELFF; V gene: TRBV7-2; J gene: TRBJ2-2
CDR3 protein: CASSAGATYGYTF; V gene: TRBV27; J gene: TRBJ1-2
CDR3 protein: CSVVREAVVITDTQYF; V gene: TRBV29-1; J gene: TRBJ2-3
CDR3 protein: CASSQGTSVYEQYF; V gene: TRBV4-1; J gene: TRBJ2-7
CDR3 protein: CASGQGNTGELFF; V gene: TRBV12-5; J gene: TRBJ2-2
CDR3 protein: CASSLVFSGRPPGELFF; V gene: TRBV7-2; J gene: TRBJ2-2
CDR3 protein: CASSWAGEYNEQFF; V gene: TRBV19; J gene: TRBJ2-1
CDR3 protein: CASSFQALPGETQYF; V gene: TRBV5-5; J gene: TRBJ2-5
CDR3 protein: CASSLFVGGPLDTQYF; V gene: TRBV7-9; J gene: TRBJ2-3
CDR3 protein: CASSVRDRGPEQYF; V gene: TRBV7-9; J gene: TRBJ2-7
CDR3 protein: CATSGPGTSGTHYNEQFF; V gene: TRBV15; J gene: TRBJ2-1
CDR3 protein: CASSFGLGAYNEQFF; V gene: TRBV28; J gene: TRBJ2-1
CDR3 protein: CASSSIAEAFF; V gene: TRBV7-9; J gene: TRBJ1-1
CDR3 protein: CASSPRQGGSSYEQYF; V gene: TRBV7-6; J gene: TRBJ2-7
CDR3 protein: CAISERDPSSYNEQFF; V gene: TRBV10-3; J gene: TRBJ2-1
CDR3 protein: CASSQGTSGGTYEQYF; V gene: TRBV4-2; J gene: TRBJ2-7
CDR3 protein: CASSLTAGRREKLFF; V gene: TRBV7-6; J gene: TRBJ1-4
CDR3 protein: CAWSVRGLYEQYF; V gene: TRBV30; J gene: .
CDR3 protein: CASSYASMNTEAFF; V gene: TRBV7-9; J gene: TRBJ1-1
CDR3 protein: CASSLEREGTEAFF; V gene: TRBV7-6; J gene: TRBJ1-1
CDR3 protein: CASSIVRTGNQPQHF; V gene: TRBV19; J gene: TRBJ1-5
CDR3 protein: CASSYSKAPNTEAFF; V gene: TRBV6-7; J gene: TRBJ1-1
CDR3 protein: CASSGRGLAAYNEQFF; V gene: TRBV25-1; J gene: TRBJ2-1
CDR3 protein: CASSVWGQTNTGELFF; V gene: TRBV9; J gene: TRBJ2-2
CDR3 protein: CTSSQESNSPLHF; V gene: TRBV1; J gene: TRBJ1-6
CDR3 protein: CASSDGQAYSNQPQHF; V gene: TRBV6-1; J gene: TRBJ1-5
CDR3 protein: CASSPPVRGLTEAFF; V gene: TRBV18; J gene: TRBJ1-1
CDR3 protein: CASSQGAGGQLEQFF; V gene: TRBV7-8; J gene: TRBJ2-1
CDR3 protein: CASSSSPVGTSGADTQYF; V gene: TRBV28; J gene: TRBJ2-3
CDR3 protein: CASRQDRGTEAFF; V gene: TRBV27; J gene: TRBJ1-1
CDR3 protein: CASSIIGTGGAEQYF; V gene: TRBV19; J gene: TRBJ2-7
CDR3 protein: CASSLVAGRSTDTQYF; V gene: TRBV27; J gene: TRBJ2-3
CDR3 protein: CAWSDLAQFF; V gene: TRBV30; J gene: TRBJ2-1
CDR3 protein: CASSQPRLGRGRDTGELFF; V gene: TRBV4-2; J gene: TRBJ2-2
CDR3 protein: CASSQKIGGMNTEAFF; V gene: TRBV4-3; J gene: TRBJ1-1
CDR3 protein: CASSQDRDRASVNTF; V gene: TRBV4-1; J gene: TRBJ1-2
CDR3 protein: CASNGENTEAFF; V gene: TRBV7-9; J gene: TRBJ1-1
CDR3 protein: CATSIRGSLEQYF; V gene: TRBV15; J gene: TRBJ2-7
CDR3 protein: CASTVQGQKLFF; V gene: TRBV7-2; J gene: TRBJ1-4
CDR3 protein: CASSETYRQPQHF; V gene: TRBV6-1; J gene: TRBJ1-5
CDR3 protein: CASSEMRERADEQYF; V gene: TRBV6-1; J gene: TRBJ2-7
CDR3 protein: CASSVGAGTYEQYF; V gene: TRBV11-2; J gene: TRBJ2-7
CDR3 protein: CASDYWGSSYNEQFF; V gene: TRBV5-4; J gene: TRBJ2-1
CDR3 protein: CASSQRWRTLSTDTQYF; V gene: TRBV4-3; J gene: TRBJ2-3